This TCR beta chain came from a study of blood T cell repertoires in COVID-19. Study in general: The study drew acute and convalescent COVID-19 samples from the United States, Italy and Spain. In each case, the material was cDNA or gDNA derived from T cells, B-cell-depleted T cells, or PBMCs.

Original data processing: By means of reference gene primer amplification, nucleated cell counts were estimated. The method was immunoSEQ multiplex PCR; TCRdb's version includes in-frame clones alone and lacks a portion of them. That table supplies the V and J calls and clone size; D and trimming were determined from the DNA. The sample gives 120,000 to 150,000 clones, roughly 84% of which show up once; roughly 34% is in the top ten. Trimming removed 0 bases from V and 5 bases from J, with 17 bases in between. CDR3 length: 16 amino acids. CDR1 SGHNT and CDR2 YYREEE come from the germline V gene (reference sequence).

The receptor was derived from a human donor in a cohort sampled during active COVID-19. The sequenced sample was peripheral blood. The J gene is TRBJ1-2, the V gene TRBV5-4; D gene unclear. The CDR3 coding sequence is TGTGCCAGCAGCTTGGCCTTGGAAACGGGGATGTATGGCTACACCTTC. Translated: CASSLALETGMYGYTF.